The clone carrying this T cell receptor (beta chain) appeared once. This sample was taken from a study of blood T cell repertoires in COVID-19. Study-wide background: Collection of acute and convalescent COVID-19 samples took place in the United States, Italy and Spain. T cells, B-cell-depleted T cells, or PBMCs supplied cDNA or gDNA.

Using immunoSEQ multiplex PCR, the repertoire was profiled, and TCRdb retains in-frame clones only, with some absent. The repertoire has 100,000 to 150,000 clones, more than 80% of them found once; the top ten carry around 4.7%. Germline V gene data show CDR1 as SGHDN and CDR2 as FVKESK. The CDR3 extends over 16 amino acids. V lost 3 bases and J lost 7; bases outside the gene matches: 10. This receptor was taken from a man aged 40-50 years with acute or convalescent COVID-19. Sequencing used peripheral blood. This rearrangement joins TRBV14 to TRBJ2-1; 9 positions agree with TRBD2. The CDR3 reads CASSQLAGGPWNEQFF. CDR3 coding DNA: TGTGCCAGCAGCCAGCTCGCGGGGGGGCCTTGGAATGAGCAGTTCTTC.